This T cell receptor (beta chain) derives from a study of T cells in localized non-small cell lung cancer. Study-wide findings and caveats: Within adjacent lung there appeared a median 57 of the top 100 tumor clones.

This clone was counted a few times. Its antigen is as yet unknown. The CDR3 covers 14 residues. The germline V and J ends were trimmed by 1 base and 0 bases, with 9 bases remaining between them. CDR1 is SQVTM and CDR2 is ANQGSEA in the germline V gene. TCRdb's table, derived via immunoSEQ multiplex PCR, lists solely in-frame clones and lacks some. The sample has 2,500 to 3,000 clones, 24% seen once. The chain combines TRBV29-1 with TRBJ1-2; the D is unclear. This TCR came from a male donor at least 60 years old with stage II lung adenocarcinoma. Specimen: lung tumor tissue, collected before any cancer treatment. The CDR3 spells CSVEARDSNYGYTF. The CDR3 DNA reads TGCAGCGTTGAAGCCCGAGACTCTAACTATGGCTACACCTTC.